Listed below are T cell receptor beta chains from one sample, sequenced in a study of Tregs in tolerant kidney transplant recipients. TCRdb keeps only in-frame clones here, not all; method: immunoSEQ multiplex PCR. The data show fewer than 100,000 clones, around 93% seen once. Sequenced material: Tregs from blood, taken before the transplant. The receptors come from a human donor who received a combined kidney and bone marrow transplant. Each CDR3 is given with its conserved first and last residue. The order of the fields is D gene, J gene, V gene, CDR3 protein. D genes are given only for firm matches.

>-|TRBJ1-3|TRBV5-1
CASSFRGLENTIYF
>-|TRBJ1-3|TRBV5-1
CASSPRTADSGNTIYF
>-|TRBJ2-5|TRBV11-2
CASSFTIGDTSQYF
>-|TRBJ2-5|TRBV11-2
CASSFERNGETQYF
>TRBD2|TRBJ2-7|TRBV4-1
CASSQGGGRAAEQYF
>-|TRBJ2-7|TRBV7-2
CASSPDFFLEQYF
>-|TRBJ1-5|TRBV7-8
CASSLEGRSNQPQHF
>TRBD2|TRBJ2-2|TRBV19
CASSINGAGDLSTGELFF
>-|TRBJ1-5|TRBV15
CATSPSGDPSQPQHF
>-|TRBJ2-5|TRBV27
CASSLDGRETGTQYF
>-|TRBJ1-2|TRBV4-3
CASSQETGRYGYTF
>TRBD2|TRBJ2-1|TRBV19
CASNTIMEGGRNEQFF
>-|TRBJ2-1|TRBV6-5
CASSAYNEQFF
>-|TRBJ2-7|TRBV21-1
CASNSGALDFYYEQYF
>-|TRBJ1-6|TRBV9
CASSVEGTYNSPLHF
>TRBD2|TRBJ2-4|TRBV2
CASSGSSGRRGRNIQYF
>TRBD1|TRBJ2-1|TRBV28
CASSSTGVPRQFF
>TRBD2|TRBJ2-7|TRBV10-3
CATGASGPAYEQYF
>TRBD1|TRBJ1-2|TRBV5-6
CASSQGTGGVFYGYTF
>TRBD2|TRBJ2-4|TRBV4-1
CASSQEGLAGLRNIQYF
>-|TRBJ1-5|TRBV6-1
CASSDRGGLQPQHF
>-|TRBJ1-5|TRBV28
CASSFRKTDNQPQHF
>TRBD1|-|TRBV7-2
CASGRSGTAIYEQYF
>-|TRBJ2-7|TRBV6-1
CASSFTGYEQYF
>-|TRBJ2-5|TRBV19
CASKASDSSETQYF
>-|TRBJ1-1|TRBV27
CASSSSTGRGNTEAFF
>TRBD2|TRBJ2-2|TRBV2
CASSERGLAGTGELFF
>-|TRBJ1-1|TRBV28
CASSSSAAGTSSTEAFF
>-|TRBJ2-7|TRBV6-1
CASSEGGRSYEQYF
>-|TRBJ1-5|TRBV10-1
CASWSNPRQPQHF
>-|TRBJ2-2|TRBV7-2
CASSPQGGTPGGELFF
>-|TRBJ1-5|TRBV2
CASSGGGSQPQHF